Shown below are 5 T cell receptor beta chains from a single sample sequenced in a study of blood T cell repertoires in COVID-19 (TCRdb year 2020). Receptors were amplified or captured by the immunoSEQ multiplex PCR assay. TCRdb's version of the immuneACCESS table is confined to in-frame rearrangements and falls short of the full clone set. An unresolved V gene accounts for under half of the shortfall where checked; the remainder is of unknown origin. For this sample the table gives just over 50,000 clones, of which 86% were detected only once. The ten most abundant clones make up around 4% of the sample. Material for sequencing was peripheral blood. Every receptor here comes from an elderly man with active COVID-19.

V and J are TRBV5-4 and TRBJ2-1; 7 positions match TRBD2. The junction had 4 bases not matched to a gene; V was cut back by 0 bases and J by 4 bases. Germline V gene data show CDR1 as SGHNT and CDR2 as YYREEE (reference sequence). The CDR3 is made up of 15 amino acids. CDR3 nucleotides: TGTGCCAGCAGCTTGGTACTAGCGCAATACAATGAGCAGTTCTTC. Protein product: CASSLVLAQYNEQFF.

V gene TRBV25-1 combines with J gene TRBJ1-2; 7 bases line up with TRBD1. The ends lost 2 bases at V and 8 bases at J; junction bases unmatched: 5. CDR1 MGHDK and CDR2 SYGVNS come from the germline V gene. This CDR3 region has 13 residues. The CDR3 region has the DNA TGTGCCAGCAGTGAAGGGACAGTTGGAGGCTACACCTTC. Translated: CASSEGTVGGYTF.

The chain carries TRBV19 and TRBJ1-1; D perhaps matches TRBD1 (5 bases). The CDR3 covers 13 residues. The ends were cut back, 7 bases at V and 6 bases at J, with 15 bases in the middle. Germline-derived CDR1 and CDR2 are LNHDA and SQIVND (reference sequence). CDR3: CASITQGGAEAFF. For the CDR3, the DNA is TGTGCCAGTATTACTCAGGGAGGCGCTGAAGCTTTCTTT.

The chain joins TRBV7-2 to TRBJ2-3, with 7 bases matching TRBD1. Germline loops: CDR1 SGHTA, CDR2 FQGNSA. This CDR3 has 15 residues. Germline trimming cut 5 bases from V and 4 bases from J; bases unmatched to any gene: 9. The CDR3 loop is CASSLQGLGADTQYF. In DNA, the CDR3 is TGTGCCAGCAGCCTACAGGGGTTGGGCGCAGATACGCAGTATTTT.

The DNA for the CDR3 is TGTGCCAGCAGTGAAGCAAGTCGGAGCTATGGCTACACCTTC. This gives the protein CASSEASRSYGYTF. The chain carries TRBV2 and TRBJ1-2; D remains unclear. Germline assignment: CDR1 SNHLY and CDR2 FYNNEI. Trimming left V 0 bases short and J 4 bases short, with 9 bases between. The CDR3 is 14 amino acids.